This is a list of T cell receptor beta chains from one sample in a study of cytomegalovirus exposure and HLA in healthy donors. The method was immunoSEQ multiplex PCR; TCRdb's version includes in-frame clones alone and lacks a portion of them. The sample contains 130,000 to 150,000 clones, 74% of which appear only once. The sample taken for sequencing was PBMCs. These TCRs come from a man aged 18 to 29 in good health and CMV-seropositive. The CDR3 runs from the conserved cysteine through the conserved F or W. The order of the fields is J gene, clone size, D gene, V gene, CDR3 DNA, CDR3 protein. D genes are given only for firm matches. Not all rows give a size; the values are once, few, many and, for expanded clones, a class.

j_call: TRBJ1-1; clone_size: -; d_call: -; v_call: TRBV25-1; cdr3_nt: TGTGCCAGCAGTGAATGGGCTTTACCCAACACTGAAGCTTTCTTT; cdr3_aa: CASSEWALPNTEAFF
j_call: TRBJ2-1; clone_size: -; d_call: TRBD2; v_call: TRBV2; cdr3_nt: TGTGCCAGCAGTGAATGGGCGGGAGGGGGTGAGCAGTTCTTC; cdr3_aa: CASSEWAGGGEQFF
j_call: TRBJ2-7; clone_size: once; d_call: TRBD1; v_call: TRBV27; cdr3_nt: TGTGCCAGCAGTACTACAGGGGGCGAGCAGTACTTC; cdr3_aa: CASSTTGGEQYF
j_call: TRBJ1-4; clone_size: -; d_call: -; v_call: TRBV5-4; cdr3_nt: TGTGCCAGCAGCTCAGACAGGTCAAAACTGTTTTTT; cdr3_aa: CASSSDRSKLFF
j_call: TRBJ2-5; clone_size: few; d_call: -; v_call: TRBV12-5; cdr3_nt: TGTGCTAGTGGTCAAGGTGGGGGCCAGACCCAGTACTTC; cdr3_aa: CASGQGGGQTQYF
j_call: TRBJ2-2; clone_size: -; d_call: -; v_call: TRBV29-1; cdr3_nt: TGCAGCGTCGATGGCGGGTTCGGAACCGGGGAGCTGTTTTTT; cdr3_aa: CSVDGGFGTGELFF
j_call: TRBJ2-3; clone_size: -; d_call: TRBD2; v_call: TRBV5-1; cdr3_nt: TGCGCCAGCAGCTTCACTAGCGGGGTGTACACAGATACGCAGTATTTT; cdr3_aa: CASSFTSGVYTDTQYF
j_call: TRBJ2-1; clone_size: few; d_call: TRBD2; v_call: TRBV6-4; cdr3_nt: TGTGCCAGCAGTGCCGCGAGCGGGGGGGCCAATGAGCAGTTCTTC; cdr3_aa: CASSAASGGANEQFF
j_call: TRBJ1-1; clone_size: -; d_call: TRBD1; v_call: TRBV5-1; cdr3_nt: TGCGCCAGCAGCTTCACAGGGGGCACTGAAGCTTTCTTT; cdr3_aa: CASSFTGGTEAFF
j_call: TRBJ1-1; clone_size: -; d_call: -; v_call: TRBV27; cdr3_nt: TGTGCCAGCAGTTTATTTGGGCGCATGAACACTGAAGCTTTCTTT; cdr3_aa: CASSLFGRMNTEAFF
j_call: TRBJ1-1; clone_size: -; d_call: TRBD1; v_call: TRBV2; cdr3_nt: TGTGCCAGCAGTAGACAGGGGAGCAACACTGAAGCTTTCTTT; cdr3_aa: CASSRQGSNTEAFF
j_call: TRBJ2-3; clone_size: -; d_call: TRBD2; v_call: TRBV7-8; cdr3_nt: TGTGCCAGCAGCTTAGGCCCGGGGGGAGATACGCAGTATTTT; cdr3_aa: CASSLGPGGDTQYF
j_call: TRBJ1-2; clone_size: -; d_call: TRBD1; v_call: TRBV6-6; cdr3_nt: TGTGCCAGCAGTTACAGGACAGGGAATGGCTACACCTTC; cdr3_aa: CASSYRTGNGYTF